This T cell receptor beta chain emerged from a study of CD8+ T cells in alopecia areata. Study as a whole: The drug, oral tofacitinib, was given to treated patients at 5 to 10 mg twice daily. Study-level results: Sequencing of scalp samples also includes resident alphabeta T cells from normal skin. In patients, TCRs were shared less clearly than in mice, and HLA may possibly be involved. Lesional scalp, notably in alopecia totalis/universalis, had clonality above that of normal scalp.

RNA, once extracted, was reverse transcribed into cDNA for use as the sequencing template. The repertoire was sequenced with immunoSEQ multiplex PCR; TCRdb's copy has only in-frame clones and lacks some. The table lists a few hundred thousand clones, less than 80% of them singletons, with under 1.5% in the top ten. V lost 1 base and J lost 7; bases outside the gene matches: 4. The germline gives CDR1 GTSNPN, CDR2 SVGIG (reference sequence). The CDR3 is made up of 13 amino acids. A remark on this clone: The antigen remains undetermined.

The sequence came from a human donor with alopecia areata. The sample was CD4+ T cells sorted from blood, taken at week 0. The chain has TRBV30 and TRBJ1-2, with TRBD1 identical over 9 bases. For the CDR3, the DNA is TGTGCCTGGAGTGAACAGGGGGCTGGTGGCTACACCTTC. Its translation is CAWSEQGAGGYTF.